Below are 18 T cell receptor beta chains sequenced from a single sample in a study of T cell responses to AZD1222 COVID-19 vaccine. Clones were sequenced by immunoSEQ multiplex PCR, and TCRdb holds only the in-frame ones, with some missing. The data show 120,000 or so clones, about 88% seen once. This sample comprised peripheral blood, obtained 28 days after the second AZD1222 dose. The receptors shown here come from an adult who received the AZD1222 COVID-19 vaccine.

The chain has TRBV30 and TRBJ1-2; TRBD1 matches at 9 bases. Per germline, CDR1 GTSNPN and CDR2 SVGIG (reference sequence). V shed 8 bases, J shed 6 bases, and the junction held 16 bases outside the gene matches. The length of the CDR3 is 15 residues. The CDR3 sequence: CARQGQGAVLNGYTF. DNA for the CDR3: TGTGCCCGACAGGGACAGGGAGCGGTTCTGAATGGCTACACCTTC.

The chain carries TRBV5-1 and TRBJ1-2; no clear D. Germline V lookup: CDR1 SGHRS, CDR2 YFSETQ. V shed 2 bases and J shed 2 bases, with 10 bases lying between them. The CDR3 length is 14 residues. The CDR3 DNA reads as TGCGCCAGCAGCTTAGGTTCGCGGAACTATGGCTACACCTTC. This codes for CASSLGSRNYGYTF.

The gene calls are TRBV29-1 and TRBJ2-4, with TRBD1 as a possible D gene (6 bases). Trimming removed 1 base at V and 2 bases at J, with 12 bases between. This CDR3 is 15 amino acids long. Germline values: CDR1 SQVTM, CDR2 ANQGSEA. Written as DNA, the CDR3 is TGCAGCGTTGAAGGGACAGAGGAAACCAAAAACATTCAGTACTTC. It yields the protein CSVEGTEETKNIQYF.

The rearrangement links TRBV7-2 to TRBJ1-5; 7 bases match TRBD1. V lost 1 base, J lost 8 bases, and 8 bases stayed unmatched. CDR3 length: 15 amino acids. Germline lookup yields CDR1 SGHTA and CDR2 FQGNSA. This chain's CDR3 is CASSLEVRGREPQHF. The CDR3, as DNA: TGTGCCAGCAGCTTAGAGGTGAGGGGGCGGGAGCCCCAGCATTTT.

Only one count was recorded for this clone. This chain links TRBV4-1 with TRBJ2-1, with 8 bases that match TRBD2. CDR1 is MGHRA, CDR2 YSYEKL, per germline. The length of the CDR3 is 16 residues. Unmatched junction bases numbered 11, after V lost 4 bases and J lost 6 bases. The CDR3 region is CASSPGIGGGSNEQFF. CDR3 coding DNA: TGCGCCAGCAGCCCCGGTATCGGGGGGGGGTCCAATGAGCAGTTCTTC.

This chain uses TRBV6-5 with TRBJ2-7; 9 nucleotides align to TRBD1. The J segment lost 6 bases and the V segment lost 7 bases, leaving 7 bases of the junction unmatched. Germline CDR1 MNHEY, CDR2 SVGAGI. The CDR3 length is 13 residues. The chain's CDR3 is CASTGTGLSEQYF. The CDR3 nucleotides read TGTGCCAGCACCGGGACAGGGTTATCCGAGCAGTACTTC.

This chain joins TRBV5-4 and TRBJ1-3; 8 bases line up with TRBD1. This CDR3 region has 15 residues. Germline values: CDR1 SGHNT, CDR2 YYREEE (reference sequence). V shed 4 bases, J shed 4 bases, and the junction held 7 bases outside the gene matches. The chain's CDR3 is CASSPRTGTGNTIYF. CDR3 in DNA: TGTGCCAGCAGCCCTAGGACAGGGACAGGAAACACCATATATTTT.

The chain is built from TRBV19 and TRBJ1-6, with no clear D. Germline lookup yields CDR1 LNHDA and CDR2 SQIVND (reference sequence). V was pared by 6 bases and J by 7 bases, with 10 bases between. The length of the CDR3 is 13 residues. CDR3 sequence (DNA): TGTGCCAGTAGCCTCGGCGGGAATTCACCCCTCCACTTT. It codes for CASSLGGNSPLHF.

The J gene is TRBJ2-5, the V gene TRBV5-1; unclear D gene. Per germline, CDR1 SGHRS and CDR2 YFSETQ. The CDR3 extends over 14 amino acids. Trimming took 1 base from V and 2 from J, leaving 9 bases between them. The CDR3 region is CASSLNPSQETQYF. CDR3 DNA sequence: TGCGCCAGCAGCTTGAATCCTTCTCAAGAGACCCAGTACTTC.

The rearrangement joins TRBV5-5 to TRBJ1-5, with TRBD1 as a possible D gene (5 bases). CDR1 and CDR2 from the germline V gene are SGHKS and YYEKEE (reference sequence). V was clipped by 3 bases and J by 4 bases, with 11 bases between them. The CDR3 has 14 amino acids. Here the CDR3 reads CASSSGRGNQPQHF. In nucleotides, the CDR3 is TGTGCCAGCAGCTCGGGACGAGGAAATCAGCCCCAGCATTTT.

This clone was detected only once. The rearrangement links TRBV28 to TRBJ1-4; TRBD1 agrees at 9 bases. This CDR3 contains 15 residues. The V gene end was trimmed by 7 bases and the J gene end by 3 bases; junction bases not matched to a gene: 6. CDR1 and CDR2 (germline): MDHEN, SYDVKM. CDR3 nucleotide sequence: TGTGCCAGCACCTCCGGGACAGGGCCTAATGAAAAACTGTTTTTT. Translated, it gives CASTSGTGPNEKLFF.

This chain uses TRBV29-1 with TRBJ2-3; 7 bases are shared with TRBD2. This CDR3 has 12 residues. J gave up 1 base and V 8 bases, and 3 bases lay outside the gene matches. Germline V lookup: CDR1 SQVTM, CDR2 ANQGSEA. The CDR3 loop reads CSMAGGTDTQYF. In nucleotides, the CDR3 is TGCAGCATGGCGGGGGGCACAGATACGCAGTATTTT.

V usage is TRBV5-8 and J usage is TRBJ2-5; 9 nucleotides match TRBD2. Germline V lookup: CDR1 SGHTS, CDR2 YDEGEE. CDR3 length: 16 amino acids. V was clipped by 0 bases and J by 4 bases; unmatched bases: 7. The CDR3 bases are TGTGCCAGCAGCTTGGGACGGACTAGCGCGGGAGAGACCCAGTACTTC. It yields the protein CASSLGRTSAGETQYF.

The rearrangement uses TRBV7-2 and TRBJ2-5; 12 nucleotides match TRBD2. Trimming removed 3 bases from V and 1 base from J; junction bases left unmatched: 3. Germline V gene data show CDR1 as SGHTA and CDR2 as FQGNSA. The CDR3 contains 16 residues. The CDR3: CASSFPTSGGQETQYF. Written as DNA, the CDR3 is TGTGCCAGCAGCTTCCCGACTAGCGGGGGCCAAGAGACCCAGTACTTC.

The chain couples TRBV27 to TRBJ1-4; D is unclear. The V gene lost 3 bases and the J gene lost 11 bases, with 13 bases spanning the gap. This CDR3 comprises 13 residues. Germline CDR1 reads MNHEY; CDR2 reads SMNVEV (reference sequence). The CDR3 bases are TGTGCCAGCAGTTTTGAGAGGGCGTCGAAACTGTTTTTT. Residues: CASSFERASKLFF.

J is TRBJ1-5 and V is TRBV30; TRBD1 agrees at 7 bases. The CDR3 runs 15 residues. The germline V gene has CDR1 GTSNPN and CDR2 SVGIG (reference sequence). The ends lost 0 bases at V and 4 bases at J; junction bases unmatched: 6. Here the CDR3 reads CAWSVGDSLNQPQHF. As DNA, the CDR3 is TGTGCCTGGAGTGTGGGGGACAGCCTTAATCAGCCCCAGCATTTT.

The chain joins TRBV11-2 to TRBJ1-2; perhaps TRBD1 as D (6 bases). This CDR3 contains 13 residues. Germline CDR1 and CDR2: SGHAT and FQNNGV. V was pared by 2 bases and J by 8 bases, with 12 bases between. CDR3 DNA sequence: TGTGCCAGCAGCTTAATCCAGGGGTCGGGCTACACCTTC. Translated, it gives CASSLIQGSGYTF.

As for this clone: Other DNA variants within this sample encode the same CDR3. The gene calls are TRBV18 and TRBJ1-2, with D possibly being TRBD1 (5 bases). This CDR3 is built from 13 residues. V shed 2 bases and J shed 3 bases, with 7 bases lying between them. CDR1 and CDR2 (germline): KGHSH, LQKENI. CDR3: CASSPGTDYGYTF. The CDR3 bases are TGTGCCAGCTCACCAGGGACGGACTATGGCTACACCTTC.